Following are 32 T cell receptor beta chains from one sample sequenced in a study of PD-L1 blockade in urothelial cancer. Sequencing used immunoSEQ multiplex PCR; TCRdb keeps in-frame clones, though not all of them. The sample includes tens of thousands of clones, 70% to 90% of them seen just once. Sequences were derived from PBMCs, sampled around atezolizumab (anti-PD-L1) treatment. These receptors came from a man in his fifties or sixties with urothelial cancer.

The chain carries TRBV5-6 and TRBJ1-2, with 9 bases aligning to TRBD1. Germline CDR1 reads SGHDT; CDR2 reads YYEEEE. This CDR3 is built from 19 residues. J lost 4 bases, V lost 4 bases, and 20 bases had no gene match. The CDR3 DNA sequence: TGTGCCAGCAGCCGCACTAGGTGGGGACAGGGTGTCTGGGGCTATGGCTACACCTTC. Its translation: CASSRTRWGQGVWGYGYTF.

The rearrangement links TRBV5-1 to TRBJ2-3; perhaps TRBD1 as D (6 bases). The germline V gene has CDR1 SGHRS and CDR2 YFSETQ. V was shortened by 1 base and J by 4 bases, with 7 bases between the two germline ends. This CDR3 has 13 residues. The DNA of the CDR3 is TGCGCCAGCAGCTTGACAGGGTCAGATACGCAGTATTTT. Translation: CASSLTGSDTQYF.

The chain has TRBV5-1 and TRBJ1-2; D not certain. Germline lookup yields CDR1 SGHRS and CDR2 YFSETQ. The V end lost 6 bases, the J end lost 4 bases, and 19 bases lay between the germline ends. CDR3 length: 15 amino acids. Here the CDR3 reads CASKPNSGGFYGYTF. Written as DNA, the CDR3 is TGCGCCAGCAAACCCAATAGCGGAGGGTTCTATGGCTACACCTTC.

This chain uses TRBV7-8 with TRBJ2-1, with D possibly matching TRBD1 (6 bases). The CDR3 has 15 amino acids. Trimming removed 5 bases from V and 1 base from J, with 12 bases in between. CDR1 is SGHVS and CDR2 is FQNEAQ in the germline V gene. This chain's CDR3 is CASSQQGLSYNEQFF. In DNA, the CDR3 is TGTGCCAGCAGCCAACAGGGCTTATCCTACAATGAGCAGTTCTTC.

CDR3 sequence: CASSPGLAGSFGEQYF. CDR3 DNA sequence: TGCGCCAGCAGCCCTGGACTAGCGGGTTCCTTCGGGGAGCAGTACTTC. This chain links TRBV5-1 with TRBJ2-7; TRBD2 agrees at 11 bases. The CDR3 has 16 residues. V lost 4 bases and J lost 7; bases outside the gene matches: 13. From germline, CDR1 is SGHRS and CDR2 YFSETQ.

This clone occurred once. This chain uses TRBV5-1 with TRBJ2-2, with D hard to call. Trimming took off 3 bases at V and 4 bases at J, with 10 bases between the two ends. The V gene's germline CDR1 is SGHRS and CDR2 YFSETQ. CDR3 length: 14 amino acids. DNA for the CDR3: TGCGCCAGCAGCTCGGGTTTGGGCACCGGGGAGCTGTTTTTT. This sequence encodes CASSSGLGTGELFF. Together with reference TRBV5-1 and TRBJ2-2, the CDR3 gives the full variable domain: KAGVTQTPRYLIKTRGQQVTLSCSPISGHRSVSWYQQTPGQGLQFLFEYFSETQRNKGNFPGRFSGRQFSNSRSEMNVSTLELGDSALYLCASSSGLGTGELFFGEGSRLTVL.

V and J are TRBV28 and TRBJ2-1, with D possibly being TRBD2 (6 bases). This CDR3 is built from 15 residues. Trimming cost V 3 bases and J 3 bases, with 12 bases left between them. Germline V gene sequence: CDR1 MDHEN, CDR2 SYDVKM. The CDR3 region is CASSFWGDRYNEQFF. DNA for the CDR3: TGTGCCAGCAGTTTTTGGGGGGACCGCTACAATGAGCAGTTCTTC.

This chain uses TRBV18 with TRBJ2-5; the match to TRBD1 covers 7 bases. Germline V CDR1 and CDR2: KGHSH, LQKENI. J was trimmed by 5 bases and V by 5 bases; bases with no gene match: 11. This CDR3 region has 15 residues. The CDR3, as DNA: TGTGCCAGCTCATCCCTAGGGGGCTGGAGGGAGACCCAGTACTTC. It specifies CASSSLGGWRETQYF.

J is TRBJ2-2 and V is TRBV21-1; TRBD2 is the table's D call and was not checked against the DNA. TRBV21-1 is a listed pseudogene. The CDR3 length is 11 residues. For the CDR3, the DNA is TGTGCCAGCAATCGCACCGGGGAGCTGTTTTTT. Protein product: CASNRTGELFF.

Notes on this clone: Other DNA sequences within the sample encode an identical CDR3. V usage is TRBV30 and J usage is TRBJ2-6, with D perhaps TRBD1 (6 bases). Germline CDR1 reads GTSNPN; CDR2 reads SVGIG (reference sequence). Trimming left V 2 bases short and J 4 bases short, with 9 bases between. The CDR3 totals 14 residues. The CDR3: CAWSSGAGANVLTF. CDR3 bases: TGTGCCTGGAGTTCAGGGGCCGGGGCCAACGTCCTGACTTTC.

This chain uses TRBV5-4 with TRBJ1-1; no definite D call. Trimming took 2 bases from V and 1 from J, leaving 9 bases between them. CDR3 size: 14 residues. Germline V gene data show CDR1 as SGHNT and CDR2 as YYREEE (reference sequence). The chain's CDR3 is CASSFGERNTEAFF. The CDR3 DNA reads TGTGCCAGCAGCTTCGGGGAGAGGAACACTGAAGCTTTCTTT.

The CDR3 here is CASSERQGQGDIANQPQHF. The CDR3 DNA is TGTGCCAGCTCAGAACGACAGGGTCAGGGCGACATAGCGAATCAGCCCCAGCATTTT. The chain uses TRBV18 and TRBJ1-5; 7 nucleotides agree with TRBD1. CDR1 KGHSH and CDR2 LQKENI come from the germline V gene. V shed 5 bases and J 4 bases; nucleotides not matched to a gene: 20. The CDR3 consists of 19 residues.

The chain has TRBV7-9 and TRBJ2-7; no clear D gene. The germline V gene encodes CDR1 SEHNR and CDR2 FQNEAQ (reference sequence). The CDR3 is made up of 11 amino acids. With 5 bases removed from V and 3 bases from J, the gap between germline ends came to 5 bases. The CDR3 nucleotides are TGTGCCAGCAGCCCAGGCTACGAGCAGTACTTC. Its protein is CASSPGYEQYF.

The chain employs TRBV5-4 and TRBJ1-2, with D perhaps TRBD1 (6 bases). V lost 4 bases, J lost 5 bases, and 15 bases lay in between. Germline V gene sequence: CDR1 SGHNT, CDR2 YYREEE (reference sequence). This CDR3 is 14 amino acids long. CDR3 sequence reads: CASSPFDRRYGYTF. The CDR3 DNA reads TGTGCCAGCAGCCCATTTGACAGGCGGTATGGCTACACCTTC.

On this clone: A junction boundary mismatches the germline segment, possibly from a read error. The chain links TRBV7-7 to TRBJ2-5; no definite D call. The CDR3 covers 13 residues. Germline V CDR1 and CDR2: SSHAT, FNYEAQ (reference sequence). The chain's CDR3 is CASSFSPEETQYF. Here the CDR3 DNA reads TGTGCTAGCAGTTTTAGTCCTGAAGAGACCCAGTACTTC.

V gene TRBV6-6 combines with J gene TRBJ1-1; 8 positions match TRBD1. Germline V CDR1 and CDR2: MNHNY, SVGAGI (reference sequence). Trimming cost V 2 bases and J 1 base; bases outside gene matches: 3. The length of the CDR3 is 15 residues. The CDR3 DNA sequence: TGTGCCAGCAGTTACGTGGGACAGGCGAACACTGAAGCTTTCTTT. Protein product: CASSYVGQANTEAFF.

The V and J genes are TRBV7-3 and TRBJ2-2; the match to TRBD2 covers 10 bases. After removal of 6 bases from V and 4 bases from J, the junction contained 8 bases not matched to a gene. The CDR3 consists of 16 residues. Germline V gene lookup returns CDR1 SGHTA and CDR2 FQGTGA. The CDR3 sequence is CASRASGSSGTGELFF. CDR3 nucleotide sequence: TGTGCCAGCAGGGCTAGCGGGAGCTCTGGCACCGGGGAGCTGTTTTTT.

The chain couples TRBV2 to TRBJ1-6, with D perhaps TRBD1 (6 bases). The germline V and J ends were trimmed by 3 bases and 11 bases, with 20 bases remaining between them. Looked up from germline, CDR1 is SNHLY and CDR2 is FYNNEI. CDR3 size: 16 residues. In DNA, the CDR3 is TGTGCCAGCAGTGATTCAGCGGGAGGGGGGAGGACACCCCTCCACTTT. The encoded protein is CASSDSAGGGRTPLHF.

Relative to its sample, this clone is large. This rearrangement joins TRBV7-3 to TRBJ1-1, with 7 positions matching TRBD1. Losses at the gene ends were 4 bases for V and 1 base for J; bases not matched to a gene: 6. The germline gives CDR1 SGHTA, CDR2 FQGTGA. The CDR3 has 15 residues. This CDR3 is CASSSQGTANTEAFF. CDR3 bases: TGTGCCAGCAGCTCCCAAGGGACAGCGAACACTGAAGCTTTCTTT.

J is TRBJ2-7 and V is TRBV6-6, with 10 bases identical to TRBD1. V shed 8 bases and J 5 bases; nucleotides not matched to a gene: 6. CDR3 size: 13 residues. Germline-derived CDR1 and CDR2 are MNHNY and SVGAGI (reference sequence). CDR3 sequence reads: CASQGQGFNEQYF. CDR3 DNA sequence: TGTGCCAGCCAGGGACAGGGGTTCAACGAGCAGTACTTC.

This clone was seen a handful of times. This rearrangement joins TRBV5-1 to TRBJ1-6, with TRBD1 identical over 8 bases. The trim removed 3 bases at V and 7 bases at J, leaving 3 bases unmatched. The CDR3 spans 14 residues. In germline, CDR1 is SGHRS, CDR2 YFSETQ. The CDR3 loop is CASSSQGANSPLHF. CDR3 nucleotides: TGCGCCAGCAGCTCCCAGGGGGCGAATTCACCCCTCCACTTT. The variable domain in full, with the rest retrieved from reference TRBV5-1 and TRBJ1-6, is KAGVTQTPRYLIKTRGQQVTLSCSPISGHRSVSWYQQTPGQGLQFLFEYFSETQRNKGNFPGRFSGRQFSNSRSEMNVSTLELGDSALYLCASSSQGANSPLHFGNGTRLTVT.

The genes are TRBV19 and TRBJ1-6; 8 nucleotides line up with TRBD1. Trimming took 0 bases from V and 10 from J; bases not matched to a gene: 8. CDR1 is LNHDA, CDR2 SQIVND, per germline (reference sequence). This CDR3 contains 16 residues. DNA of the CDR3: TGTGCCAGTAGTATAGATGAGACAGGGGTGAGCTCACCCCTCCACTTT. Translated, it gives CASSIDETGVSSPLHF. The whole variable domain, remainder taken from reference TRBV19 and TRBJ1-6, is DGGITQSPKYLFRKEGQNVTLSCEQNLNHDAMYWYRQDPGQGLRLIYYSQIVNDFQKGDIAEGYSVSREKKESFPLTVTSAQKNPTAFYLCASSIDETGVSSPLHFGNGTRLTVT.

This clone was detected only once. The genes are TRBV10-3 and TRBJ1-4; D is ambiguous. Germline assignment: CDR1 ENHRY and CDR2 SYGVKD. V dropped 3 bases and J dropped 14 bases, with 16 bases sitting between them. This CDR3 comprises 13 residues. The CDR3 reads CAISEPSTSSLFF. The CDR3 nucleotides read TGTGCCATCAGTGAACCTTCGACAAGTTCCCTGTTTTTT.

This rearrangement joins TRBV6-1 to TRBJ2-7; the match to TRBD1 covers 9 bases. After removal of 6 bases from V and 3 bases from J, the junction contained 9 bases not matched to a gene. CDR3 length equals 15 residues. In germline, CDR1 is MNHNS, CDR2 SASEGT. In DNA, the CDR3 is TGTGCCAGCAGACCGCGACAGGGGGACAACTACGAGCAGTACTTC. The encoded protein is CASRPRQGDNYEQYF.

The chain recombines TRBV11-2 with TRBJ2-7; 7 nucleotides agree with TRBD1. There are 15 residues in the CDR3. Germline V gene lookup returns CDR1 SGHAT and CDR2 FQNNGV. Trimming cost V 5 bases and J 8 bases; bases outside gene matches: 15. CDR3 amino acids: CASSASGTEPTKQYF. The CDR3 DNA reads TGTGCCAGCAGCGCATCCGGGACAGAGCCTACGAAGCAGTACTTC.

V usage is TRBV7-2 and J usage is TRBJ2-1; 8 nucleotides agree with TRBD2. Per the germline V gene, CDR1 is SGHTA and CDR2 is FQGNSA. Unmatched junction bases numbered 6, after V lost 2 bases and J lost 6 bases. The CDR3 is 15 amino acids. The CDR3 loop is CASSLLGRDSNEQFF. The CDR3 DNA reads TGTGCCAGCAGCTTACTCGGGAGGGATTCCAATGAGCAGTTCTTC.

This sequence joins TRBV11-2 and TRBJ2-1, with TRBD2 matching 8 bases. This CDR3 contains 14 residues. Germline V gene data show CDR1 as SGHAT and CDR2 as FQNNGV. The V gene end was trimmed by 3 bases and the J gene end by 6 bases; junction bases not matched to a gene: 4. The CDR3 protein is CASSLSGRSNEQFF. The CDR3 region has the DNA TGTGCCAGCAGCTTGAGCGGGAGATCCAATGAGCAGTTCTTC.

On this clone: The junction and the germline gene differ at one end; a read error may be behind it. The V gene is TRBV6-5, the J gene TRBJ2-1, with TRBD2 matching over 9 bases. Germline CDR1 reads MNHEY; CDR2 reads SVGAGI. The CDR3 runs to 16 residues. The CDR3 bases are TGTGCCAGCAGCTACTTTTTTCTAGCGGGACGAAATGAGCAGTTCTTC. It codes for CASSYFFLAGRNEQFF.

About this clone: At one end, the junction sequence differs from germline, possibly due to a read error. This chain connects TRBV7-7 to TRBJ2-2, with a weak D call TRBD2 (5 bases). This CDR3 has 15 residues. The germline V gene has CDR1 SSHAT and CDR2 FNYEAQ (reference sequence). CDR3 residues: CASSPSGRGTGELFF. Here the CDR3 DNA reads TGTGCTAGCAGCCCATCAGGTCGGGGCACCGGGGAGCTGTTTTTT.

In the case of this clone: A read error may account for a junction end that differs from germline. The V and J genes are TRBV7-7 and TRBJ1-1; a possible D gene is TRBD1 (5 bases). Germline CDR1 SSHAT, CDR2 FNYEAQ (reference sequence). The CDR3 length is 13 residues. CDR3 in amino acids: CASSPLQDLGAFF. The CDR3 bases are TGTGCTAGCAGTCCATTACAGGATCTCGGAGCTTTCTTT.

The CDR3 region has the DNA TGCGCCAGCAGGCCCGGACAGGGTGAAGAGACCCAGTACTTC. This codes for CASRPGQGEETQYF. The chain has TRBV5-1 and TRBJ2-5, with 8 nucleotides matching TRBD1. Germline CDR1 is SGHRS and CDR2 is YFSETQ. The CDR3 is 14 amino acids. Losses at the gene ends were 5 bases for V and 3 bases for J; bases not matched to a gene: 6.

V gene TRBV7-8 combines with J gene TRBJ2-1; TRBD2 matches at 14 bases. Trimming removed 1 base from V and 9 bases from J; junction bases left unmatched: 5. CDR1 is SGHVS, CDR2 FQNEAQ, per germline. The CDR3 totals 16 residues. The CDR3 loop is CASSLVGLAGAVEQFF. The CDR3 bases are TGTGCCAGCAGCTTAGTGGGACTAGCGGGAGCAGTTGAGCAGTTCTTC.